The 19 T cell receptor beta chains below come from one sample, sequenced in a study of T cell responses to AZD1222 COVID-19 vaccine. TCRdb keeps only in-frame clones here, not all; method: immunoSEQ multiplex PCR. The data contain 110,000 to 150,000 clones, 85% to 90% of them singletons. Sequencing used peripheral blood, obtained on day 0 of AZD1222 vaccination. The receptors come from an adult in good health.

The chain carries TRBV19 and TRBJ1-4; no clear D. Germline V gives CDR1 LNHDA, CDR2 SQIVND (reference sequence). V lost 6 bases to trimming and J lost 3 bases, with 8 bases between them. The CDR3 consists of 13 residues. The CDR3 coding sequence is TGTGCCAGTAGAAGAGTAGCTAATGAAAAACTGTTTTTT. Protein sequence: CASRRVANEKLFF.

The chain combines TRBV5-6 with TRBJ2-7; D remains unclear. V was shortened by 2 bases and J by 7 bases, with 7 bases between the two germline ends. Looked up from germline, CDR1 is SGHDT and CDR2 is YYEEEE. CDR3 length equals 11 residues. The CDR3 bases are TGTGCCAGCAGCTTCTACGGGGAGCAGTACTTC. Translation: CASSFYGEQYF.

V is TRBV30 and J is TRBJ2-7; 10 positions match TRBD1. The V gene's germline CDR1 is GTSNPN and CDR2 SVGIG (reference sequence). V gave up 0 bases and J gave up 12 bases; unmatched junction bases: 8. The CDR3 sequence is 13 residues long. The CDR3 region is CAWSVGQGFPWYF. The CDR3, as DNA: TGTGCCTGGAGTGTGGGACAGGGGTTCCCGTGGTACTTC.

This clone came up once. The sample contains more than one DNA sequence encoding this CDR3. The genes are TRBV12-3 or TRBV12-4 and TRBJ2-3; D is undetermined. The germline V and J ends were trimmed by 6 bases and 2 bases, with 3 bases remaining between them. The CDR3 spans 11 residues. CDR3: CASSLTDTQYF. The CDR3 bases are TGTGCCAGCAGCCTCACAGATACGCAGTATTTT.

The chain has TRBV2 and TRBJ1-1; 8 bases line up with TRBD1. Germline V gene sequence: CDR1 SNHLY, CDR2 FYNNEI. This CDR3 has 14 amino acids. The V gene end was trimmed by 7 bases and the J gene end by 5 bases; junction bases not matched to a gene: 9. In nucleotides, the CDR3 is TGTGCCAGCAACGGACAGGGAGGTAGGACTGAAGCTTTCTTT. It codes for CASNGQGGRTEAFF. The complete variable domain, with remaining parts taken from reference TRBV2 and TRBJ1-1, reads EPEVTQTPSHQVTQMGQEVILRCVPISNHLYFYWYRQILGQKVEFLVSFYNNEISEKSEIFDDQFSVERPDGSNFTLKIRSTKLEDSAMYFCASNGQGGRTEAFFGQGTRLTVV.

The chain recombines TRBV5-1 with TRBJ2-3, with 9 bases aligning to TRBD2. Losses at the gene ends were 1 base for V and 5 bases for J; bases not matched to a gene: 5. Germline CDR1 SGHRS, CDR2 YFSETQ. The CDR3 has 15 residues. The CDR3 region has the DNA TGCGCCAGCAGCTTGATTAGCGGGGGACAAGATACGCAGTATTTT. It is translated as CASSLISGGQDTQYF.

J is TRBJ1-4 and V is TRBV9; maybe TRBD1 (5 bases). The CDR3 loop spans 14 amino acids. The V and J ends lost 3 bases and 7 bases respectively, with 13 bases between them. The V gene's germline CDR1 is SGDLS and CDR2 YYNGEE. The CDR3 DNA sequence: TGTGCCAGCAGCGCGGGACTCTTGGGTGAAAAACTGTTTTTT. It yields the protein CASSAGLLGEKLFF.

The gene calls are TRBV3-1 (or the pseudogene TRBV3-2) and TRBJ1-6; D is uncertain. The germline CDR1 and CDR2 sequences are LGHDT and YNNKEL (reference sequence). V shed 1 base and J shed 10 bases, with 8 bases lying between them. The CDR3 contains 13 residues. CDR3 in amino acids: CASSQVTASPLHF. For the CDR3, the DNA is TGTGCCAGCAGCCAAGTGACTGCCTCACCCCTCCACTTT.

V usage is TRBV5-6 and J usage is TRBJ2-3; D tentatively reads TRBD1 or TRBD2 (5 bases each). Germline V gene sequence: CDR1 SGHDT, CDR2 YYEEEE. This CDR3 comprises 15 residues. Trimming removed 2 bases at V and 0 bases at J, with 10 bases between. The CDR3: CASSFPGASTDTQYF. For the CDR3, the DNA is TGTGCCAGCAGCTTCCCCGGGGCTAGCACAGATACGCAGTATTTT.

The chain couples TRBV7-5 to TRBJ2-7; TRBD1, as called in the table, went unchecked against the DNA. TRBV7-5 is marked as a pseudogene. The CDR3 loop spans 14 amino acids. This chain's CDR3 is CVRSLVIREKAQYF. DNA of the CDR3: TGTGTCAGAAGCTTAGTTATCAGGGAAAAGGCGCAGTACTTC.

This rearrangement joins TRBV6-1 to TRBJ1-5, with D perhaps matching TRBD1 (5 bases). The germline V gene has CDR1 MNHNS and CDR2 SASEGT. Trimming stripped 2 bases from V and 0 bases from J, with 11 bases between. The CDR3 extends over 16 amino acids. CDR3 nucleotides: TGTGCCAGCAGTGAATCACCGGGGCATAGCAATCAGCCCCAGCATTTT. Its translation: CASSESPGHSNQPQHF.

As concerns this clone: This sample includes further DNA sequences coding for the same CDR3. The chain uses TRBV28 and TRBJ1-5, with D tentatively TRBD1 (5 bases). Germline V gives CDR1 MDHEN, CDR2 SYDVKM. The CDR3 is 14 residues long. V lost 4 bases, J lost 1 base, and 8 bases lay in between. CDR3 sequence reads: CASSSGHSNQPQHF. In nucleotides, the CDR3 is TGTGCCAGCAGTTCGGGGCACAGCAATCAGCCCCAGCATTTT.

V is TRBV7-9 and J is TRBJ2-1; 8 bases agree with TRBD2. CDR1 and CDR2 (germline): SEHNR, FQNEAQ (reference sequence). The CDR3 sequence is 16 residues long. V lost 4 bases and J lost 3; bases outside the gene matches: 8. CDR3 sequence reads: CASSSIAGRGYNEQFF. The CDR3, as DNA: TGTGCCAGCAGCTCGATAGCGGGGCGGGGCTACAATGAGCAGTTCTTC.

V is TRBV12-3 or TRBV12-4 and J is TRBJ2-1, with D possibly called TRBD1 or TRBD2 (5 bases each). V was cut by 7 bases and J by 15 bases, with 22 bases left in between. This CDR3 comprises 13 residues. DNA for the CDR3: TGTGCCAGCACAGCGACCGGGACCCCCGTCCGGTTCTTC. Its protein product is CASTATGTPVRFF.

The CDR3 loop reads CASSNPIPQGIRTTEAFF. The CDR3 region has the DNA TGTGCCAGCAGCAACCCCATTCCCCAGGGCATCCGTACAACTGAAGCTTTCTTT. The chain combines TRBV12-1 with TRBJ1-1; the D call of TRBD1 is as the table states it, not checked on the DNA. TRBV12-1 counts as a pseudogene. CDR3 length: 18 amino acids.

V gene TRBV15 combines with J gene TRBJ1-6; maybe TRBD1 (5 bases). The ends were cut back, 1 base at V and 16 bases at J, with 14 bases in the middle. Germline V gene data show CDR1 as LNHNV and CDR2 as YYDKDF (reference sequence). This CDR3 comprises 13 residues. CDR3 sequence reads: CATSRATGAILHF. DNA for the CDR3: TGTGCCACCAGCAGAGCGACCGGGGCCATTCTCCACTTT.

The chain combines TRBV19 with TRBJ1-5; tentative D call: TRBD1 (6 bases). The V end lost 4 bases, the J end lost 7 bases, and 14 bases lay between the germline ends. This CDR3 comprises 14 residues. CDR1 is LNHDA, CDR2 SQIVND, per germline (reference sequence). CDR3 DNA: TGTGCCAGTAGTACCCGGACAGTCTACCAGCCCCAGCATTTT. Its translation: CASSTRTVYQPQHF.

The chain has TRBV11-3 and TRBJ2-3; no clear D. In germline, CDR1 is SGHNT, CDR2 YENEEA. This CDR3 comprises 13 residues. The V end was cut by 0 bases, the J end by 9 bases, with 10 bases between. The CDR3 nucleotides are TGTGCCAGCAGCTTAGACAGCACCGCCACGCAGTATTTT. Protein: CASSLDSTATQYF. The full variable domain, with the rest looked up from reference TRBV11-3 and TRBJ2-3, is EAGVVQSPRYKIIEKKQPVAFWCNPISGHNTLYWYLQNLGQGPELLIRYENEEAVDDSQLPKDRFSAERLKGVDSTLKIQPAELGDSAVYLCASSLDSTATQYFGPGTRLTVL.

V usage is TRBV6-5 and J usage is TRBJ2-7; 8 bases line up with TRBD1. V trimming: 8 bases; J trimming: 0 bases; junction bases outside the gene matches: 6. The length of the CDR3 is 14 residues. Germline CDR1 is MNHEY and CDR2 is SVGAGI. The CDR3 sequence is CASLKDRVSYEQYF. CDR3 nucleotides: TGTGCCAGCCTCAAGGACAGGGTCTCCTACGAGCAGTACTTC.